Listed below are T cell receptor beta chains from one sample, sequenced in a study of beta chain features in type 1 diabetes. Generated by immunoSEQ multiplex PCR, the TCRdb table keeps only in-frame clones and is missing some. There are about 150,000 clones in the sample; approximately 9.2% occur only once, and 0.68% lies in the top ten. Sequencing used central memory CD4+ T cells from blood. Source of these receptors: a man younger than 35 in good health. Each CDR3 is given with its conserved first and last residue. Fields, in order: J gene, V gene, CDR3 protein.

TRBJ1-2 TRBV9 CASTRDYGYTF
TRBJ2-3 TRBV9 CASTSGAITDTQYF
TRBJ2-1 TRBV27 CASSPGVAIYNEQFF
TRBJ2-5 TRBV30 CAWSAGGAGETQYF
TRBJ2-7 TRBV4-2 CASSQVGGGYEQYF
TRBJ2-3 TRBV11-2 CASSLGGADTQYF
TRBJ2-7 TRBV7-9 CASSLGDSYEQYF
TRBJ2-1 TRBV7-6 CASSWTMGTGGNEQFF
TRBJ1-6 TRBV9 CASSVGGSSYNSPLHF
TRBJ2-7 TRBV6-4 CATPILGGVPYEQYF
TRBJ1-5 TRBV18 CASSSQGASNQPQHF
TRBJ2-1 TRBV30 CAWSVNREQFF
TRBJ1-2 TRBV14 CASSQDSSWYGYTF
TRBJ1-2 TRBV6-5 CASSEGQTYYGYTF
TRBJ2-2 TRBV28 CASIPGQNTGELFF
TRBJ2-3 TRBV4-2 CASSSGGRKGDTQYF
TRBJ2-3 TRBV30 CAWSEAGRPSDTQYF
TRBJ2-1 TRBV27 CASRTSGGLRSYNEQFF
TRBJ1-5 TRBV10-3 CAISGQFNSNQPQHF
TRBJ2-3 TRBV7-3 CASSSPVGTGVDTQYF
TRBJ2-1 TRBV7-2 CASSLVARSSYNEQFF
TRBJ1-3 TRBV25-1 CASQASGGSGNTIYF
TRBJ2-1 TRBV6-1 CASSADSRDEQFF
TRBJ1-1 TRBV6-6 CAMGGTMDTEAFF
TRBJ2-5 TRBV6-1 CASSEVEAGTQYF
TRBJ1-6 TRBV7-8 CATSLQSNSPLHF
TRBJ2-5 TRBV5-1 CASSLAANQETQYF